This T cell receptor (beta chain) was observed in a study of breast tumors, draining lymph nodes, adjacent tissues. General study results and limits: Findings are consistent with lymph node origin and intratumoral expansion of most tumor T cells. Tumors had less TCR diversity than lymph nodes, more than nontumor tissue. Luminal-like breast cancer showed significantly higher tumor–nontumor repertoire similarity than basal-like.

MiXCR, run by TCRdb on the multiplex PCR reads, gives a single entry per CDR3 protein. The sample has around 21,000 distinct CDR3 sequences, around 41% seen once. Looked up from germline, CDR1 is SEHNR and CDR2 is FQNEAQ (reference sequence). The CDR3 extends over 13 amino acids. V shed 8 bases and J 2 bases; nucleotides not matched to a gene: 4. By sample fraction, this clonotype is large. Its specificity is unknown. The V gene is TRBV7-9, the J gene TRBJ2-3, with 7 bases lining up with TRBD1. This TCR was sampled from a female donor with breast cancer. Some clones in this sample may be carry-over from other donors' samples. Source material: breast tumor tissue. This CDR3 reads CASRTGHTDTQYF. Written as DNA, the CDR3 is TGTGCCAGCCGGACAGGCCACACAGATACGCAGTATTTT.